These 28 T cell receptor beta chains came from one sample sequenced in a study of blood T cell repertoires in COVID-19 (TCRdb year 2020). The method behind the library was the immunoSEQ multiplex PCR assay. This immuneACCESS table, as held by TCRdb, lists in-frame sequences with V and J called but not all clones. Of the missing ones, under half trace to an unresolved V gene in checked studies; the others have no known cause. Counted in this sample were 150,000 to 200,000 clones; around 90% of them appeared once. Approximately 0.5% of the sample rests with the top ten. The sample consisted of peripheral blood. The origin of the receptors is a man aged 50 to 60 with acute or convalescent COVID-19.

V usage is TRBV9 and J usage is TRBJ1-1; no clear D gene. Germline V gene data show CDR1 as SGDLS and CDR2 as YYNGEE. The CDR3 spans 15 residues. V lost 3 bases and J lost 0, with 12 bases in between. The CDR3 nucleotides read TGTGCCAGCAGCGGAGGGCAGGCAATGAACACTGAAGCTTTCTTT. Encoded protein: CASSGGQAMNTEAFF.

V gene TRBV11-2 combines with J gene TRBJ1-2; no reliable D call. Trimming stripped 5 bases from V and 3 bases from J, with 19 bases between. CDR3 size: 16 residues. The germline CDR1 and CDR2 sequences are SGHAT and FQNNGV. CDR3: CASSPIVGREHYGYTF. DNA for the CDR3: TGTGCCAGCAGCCCAATAGTGGGGAGGGAGCACTATGGCTACACCTTC. Full variable domain (rest looked up from reference TRBV11-2 and TRBJ1-2): EAGVAQSPRYKIIEKRQSVAFWCNPISGHATLYWYQQILGQGPKLLIQFQNNGVVDDSQLPKDRFSAERLKGVDSTLKIQPAKLEDSAVYLCASSPIVGREHYGYTFGSGTRLTVV.

The chain uses TRBV27 and TRBJ1-6; D remains unclear. The CDR3 has 15 amino acids. V was pared by 0 bases and J by 10 bases, with 13 bases between. From germline, CDR1 is MNHEY and CDR2 SMNVEV (reference sequence). CDR3 sequence (DNA): TGTGCCAGCAGTTTATCATACGGGAAGGGATCACCCCTCCACTTT. This codes for CASSLSYGKGSPLHF.

V is TRBV28 and J is TRBJ2-5; TRBD2 might be the D (5 bases). V lost 3 bases to trimming and J lost 2 bases, with 13 bases between them. CDR3 size: 15 residues. Germline lookup yields CDR1 MDHEN and CDR2 SYDVKM. CDR3: CASSFSDGGQETQYF. The CDR3 DNA follows: TGTGCCAGCAGTTTTTCCGATGGAGGTCAAGAGACCCAGTACTTC.

As regards this clone: The sample contains more than one DNA sequence encoding this CDR3. CDR3 sequence reads: CASSGTGGNQPQHF. The CDR3 nucleotides read TGTGCCAGTAGCGGGACAGGGGGGAATCAGCCCCAGCATTTT. V is TRBV19 and J is TRBJ1-5; TRBD1 aligns across 11 bases. From germline, CDR1 is LNHDA and CDR2 SQIVND (reference sequence). Trimming removed 6 bases from V and 4 bases from J; junction bases left unmatched: 2. The CDR3 totals 14 residues.

CDR3 in amino acids: CAWATGLDQPQHF. The CDR3 coding sequence is TGTGCCTGGGCAACAGGGTTAGATCAGCCCCAGCATTTT. The chain recombines TRBV30 with TRBJ1-5; tentatively, D is TRBD1 (6 bases). V lost 5 bases, J lost 5 bases, and 13 bases lay in between. The germline V gene has CDR1 GTSNPN and CDR2 SVGIG (reference sequence). The CDR3 length is 13 residues. The full variable domain, its missing parts supplied by reference TRBV30 and TRBJ1-5, is SQTIHQWPATLVQPVGSPLSLECTVEGTSNPNLYWYRQAAGRGLQLLFYSVGIGQISSEVPQNLSASRPQDRQFILSSKKLLLSDSGFYLCAWATGLDQPQHFGDGTRLSIL.

J is TRBJ1-2 and V is TRBV13, with D perhaps matching TRBD1 (5 bases). Trimming took 8 bases from V and 7 from J, leaving 23 bases between them. Per germline, CDR1 PRHDT and CDR2 FYEKMQ (reference sequence). The CDR3 has 15 amino acids. CDR3 bases: TGTGCCAGCTCGGAGCTACGGACAACCGTGAGTGGCTACACCTTC. Translating it yields CASSELRTTVSGYTF.

This clone was seen a single time. The V call is TRBV9, the J call TRBJ1-3, with D perhaps TRBD1 (6 bases). Germline lookup yields CDR1 SGDLS and CDR2 YYNGEE. The length of the CDR3 is 15 residues. V was pared by 1 base and J by 3 bases, with 11 bases between. The CDR3 region has the DNA TGTGCCAGCAGCGTACAACAGGGTTATGGAAACACCATATATTTT. Protein product: CASSVQQGYGNTIYF.

This clone was seen just once. The J gene is TRBJ2-1, the V gene TRBV10-3; TRBD2 agrees at 7 bases. CDR1 is ENHRY and CDR2 is SYGVKD in the germline V gene. The CDR3 sequence is 14 residues long. J gave up 6 bases and V 2 bases, and 4 bases lay outside the gene matches. This CDR3 reads CAISEAGVSNEQFF. The CDR3 DNA reads TGTGCCATCAGTGAGGCGGGAGTATCCAATGAGCAGTTCTTC.

The chain recombines TRBV4-3 with TRBJ2-2, with 8 bases aligning to TRBD1. The germline gives CDR1 LGHNA, CDR2 YSLEER. This CDR3 comprises 14 residues. Losses at the gene ends were 8 bases for V and 1 base for J; bases not matched to a gene: 3. The CDR3 nucleotides are TGCGCCAGCGCGGACAGGGAGAACACCGGGGAGCTGTTTTTT. Protein: CASADRENTGELFF.

CDR3 amino acids: CASGTGTVAFF. The CDR3, as DNA: TGTGCTAGTGGTACCGGGACAGTAGCTTTCTTT. This sequence joins TRBV12-5 and TRBJ1-1, with 7 bases that match TRBD1. J gave up 10 bases and V 5 bases, and 4 bases lay outside the gene matches. The CDR3 loop spans 11 amino acids. Germline CDR1 reads LGHNT; CDR2 reads FRNRAP. Full variable domain (missing parts from reference TRBV12-5 and TRBJ1-1): DARVTQTPRHKVTEMGQEVTMRCQPILGHNTVFWYRQTMMQGLELLAYFRNRAPLDDSGMPKDRFSAEMPDATLATLKIQPSEPRDSAVYFCASGTGTVAFFGQGTRLTVV.

This clone was counted a few times. The V call is TRBV6-5, the J call TRBJ1-5, with a possible D match to TRBD1 (5 bases). The CDR3 is 14 amino acids. Germline V gene sequence: CDR1 MNHEY, CDR2 SVGAGI. Trimming removed 4 bases from V and 7 bases from J, with 14 bases in between. The CDR3: CASSFTVTDQPQHF. The CDR3 DNA follows: TGTGCCAGCAGTTTTACCGTGACAGACCAGCCCCAGCATTTT.

The genes are TRBV6-5 and TRBJ2-5; TRBD2 matches 9 bases. This CDR3 comprises 15 residues. Germline CDR1 and CDR2: MNHEY and SVGAGI. The V gene end was trimmed by 4 bases and the J gene end by 2 bases; junction bases not matched to a gene: 5. The CDR3 DNA sequence: TGTGCCAGCAGTTGGAAGCGGGGGGTACAAGAGACCCAGTACTTC. Its protein is CASSWKRGVQETQYF.

This clone was observed a single time. The rearrangement uses TRBV18 and TRBJ2-3; no definite D call. CDR1 is KGHSH and CDR2 is LQKENI in the germline V gene. The CDR3 consists of 15 residues. V was cut by 3 bases and J by 3 bases, with 13 bases left in between. The CDR3 region has the DNA TGTGCCAGCTCACCGGTTTTCGAGTCGACAGATACGCAGTATTTT. Its translation: CASSPVFESTDTQYF.

This clone was detected once. The chain joins TRBV30 to TRBJ1-2; unclear D gene. Germline V gene data show CDR1 as GTSNPN and CDR2 as SVGIG (reference sequence). The V and J ends lost 0 bases and 8 bases respectively, with 13 bases between them. This CDR3 is built from 13 residues. CDR3 sequence reads: CAWSVNGGLGYTF. CDR3 coding DNA: TGTGCCTGGAGTGTAAACGGCGGCTTAGGCTACACCTTC.

This clone was observed a few times. This chain connects TRBV7-2 to TRBJ2-7; 8 bases match TRBD2. Trimming took 3 bases from V and 1 from J; bases not matched to a gene: 11. Germline V lookup: CDR1 SGHTA, CDR2 FQGNSA. The CDR3 runs to 17 residues. CDR3 region: CASSFWSQVAGSYEQYF. CDR3 sequence (DNA): TGTGCCAGCAGCTTCTGGTCACAGGTAGCGGGATCCTACGAGCAGTACTTC.

The V call is TRBV19, the J call TRBJ2-5, with TRBD2 matching over 11 bases. The trim removed 2 bases at V and 4 bases at J, leaving 3 bases unmatched. The CDR3 covers 15 residues. Germline-derived CDR1 and CDR2 are LNHDA and SQIVND (reference sequence). CDR3 region: CASSILTSGGETQYF. The CDR3, as DNA: TGTGCCAGTAGTATACTAACTAGCGGGGGAGAGACCCAGTACTTC.

The chain joins TRBV28 to TRBJ2-7; 11 bases line up with TRBD2. J gave up 6 bases and V 4 bases, and 8 bases lay outside the gene matches. The germline gives CDR1 MDHEN, CDR2 SYDVKM. This CDR3 is 15 amino acids long. The CDR3 nucleotides are TGTGCCAGCAGTTCCATAGCGGGAGGGTGGTCCGAGCAGTACTTC. Translation gives CASSSIAGGWSEQYF. Filled out from reference TRBV28 and TRBJ2-7, the complete variable domain reads DVKVTQSSRYLVKRTGEKVFLECVQDMDHENMFWYRQDPGLGLRLIYFSYDVKMKEKGDIPEGYSVSREKKERFSLILESASTNQTSMYLCASSSIAGGWSEQYFGPGTRLTVT.

This chain links TRBV6-1 with TRBJ1-4; the match to TRBD1 covers 10 bases. The CDR3 loop spans 16 amino acids. CDR1 is MNHNS and CDR2 is SASEGT in the germline V gene. The ends lost 3 bases at V and 7 bases at J; junction bases unmatched: 8. This CDR3 is CASSESPGQGREKLFF. The CDR3 DNA sequence: TGTGCCAGCAGTGAGTCCCCGGGACAGGGGCGTGAAAAACTGTTTTTT.

The chain combines TRBV7-9 with TRBJ2-1; D possibly corresponds to TRBD2 (6 bases). Germline V lookup: CDR1 SEHNR, CDR2 FQNEAQ (reference sequence). CDR3 length equals 15 residues. V was cut by 1 base and J by 1 base, with 8 bases left in between. CDR3 in DNA: TGTGCCAGCAGCTTAGGAAGCGGGTCCTACAATGAGCAGTTCTTC. Its protein is CASSLGSGSYNEQFF.

This chain connects TRBV5-8 to TRBJ2-7; 8 nucleotides match TRBD2. Germline trimming cut 2 bases from V and 4 bases from J; bases unmatched to any gene: 8. Germline-derived CDR1 and CDR2 are SGHTS and YDEGEE. The CDR3 has 15 residues. The CDR3 nucleotides read TGTGCCAGCAGCTTACTAGCGGCCGTGCGATACGAGCAGTACGTC. Translating gives CASSLLAAVRYEQYV.

This rearrangement joins TRBV5-1 to TRBJ2-3; 9 bases agree with TRBD2. CDR1 SGHRS and CDR2 YFSETQ come from the germline V gene. Unmatched junction bases numbered 10, after V lost 2 bases and J lost 6 bases. CDR3 size: 16 residues. CDR3 amino acids: CASSLRGAGGLDTQYF. CDR3 coding DNA: TGCGCCAGCAGCTTACGAGGAGCGGGAGGATTGGATACGCAGTATTTT.

The CDR3 reads CASSFTSGAAYEQYF. CDR3 in DNA: TGTGCCAGCAGCTTTACTAGCGGGGCCGCCTACGAGCAGTACTTC. The chain joins TRBV5-5 to TRBJ2-7, with TRBD2 identical over 10 bases. In germline, CDR1 is SGHKS, CDR2 YYEKEE (reference sequence). V lost 2 bases to trimming and J lost 2 bases; unmatched junction nucleotides: 4. CDR3 length equals 15 residues.

Many counts were recorded for this clone. The identical CDR3 is also encoded by other nucleotide sequences in the sample. The genes are TRBV11-1 and TRBJ1-1; D gene unclear. V was cut by 5 bases and J by 1 base, with 5 bases left in between. Germline V gene sequence: CDR1 SGHAT, CDR2 FQDESV (reference sequence). This CDR3 region has 12 residues. CDR3: CASSHRNTEAFF. The CDR3 bases are TGTGCCAGCAGCCACAGGAACACTGAAGCTTTCTTT. Filled out from reference TRBV11-1 and TRBJ1-1, the complete variable domain reads EAEVAQSPRYKITEKSQAVAFWCDPISGHATLYWYRQILGQGPELLVQFQDESVVDDSQLPKDRFSAERLKGVDSTLKIQPAELGDSAMYLCASSHRNTEAFFGQGTRLTVV.

The chain has TRBV7-3 and TRBJ2-3, with D maybe TRBD1 (6 bases). Trimming took off 4 bases at V and 5 bases at J, with 16 bases between the two ends. Germline lookup yields CDR1 SGHTA and CDR2 FQGTGA. The CDR3 spans 15 residues. CDR3 nucleotide sequence: TGTGCCAGCAGCTCGGGACAATCCTTAGAAGATACGCAGTATTTT. Translation gives CASSSGQSLEDTQYF.

The sample holds one count of this clone. This sequence joins TRBV12-3 or TRBV12-4 and TRBJ1-4; 8 bases line up with TRBD1. V dropped 6 bases and J dropped 10; count of bases not matched to a gene: 7. CDR3 length equals 13 residues. The CDR3 DNA is TGTGCCAGCAGATGGACAGGGAGCGGAAAACTGTTTTTT. Translated: CASRWTGSGKLFF.

The V gene is TRBV19, the J gene TRBJ2-7; tentatively, D is TRBD1 (6 bases). The CDR3 loop spans 11 amino acids. Germline V gives CDR1 LNHDA, CDR2 SQIVND (reference sequence). V gave up 8 bases and J gave up 3 bases, with 8 bases separating them. The CDR3 DNA is TGTGCCAGTCGGGACAACTACGAGCAGTACTTC. This sequence encodes CASRDNYEQYF.

In regard to this clone: In the same sample, other DNA sequences code for this CDR3. The V call is TRBV5-1, the J call TRBJ2-2; TRBD1 might be the D (5 bases). The length of the CDR3 is 15 residues. In germline, CDR1 is SGHRS, CDR2 YFSETQ. Trimming pared 4 bases from V and 0 bases from J, leaving 10 bases between. The CDR3 region is CASSLETANTGELFF. DNA of the CDR3: TGCGCCAGCAGCCTGGAGACAGCGAACACCGGGGAGCTGTTTTTT.